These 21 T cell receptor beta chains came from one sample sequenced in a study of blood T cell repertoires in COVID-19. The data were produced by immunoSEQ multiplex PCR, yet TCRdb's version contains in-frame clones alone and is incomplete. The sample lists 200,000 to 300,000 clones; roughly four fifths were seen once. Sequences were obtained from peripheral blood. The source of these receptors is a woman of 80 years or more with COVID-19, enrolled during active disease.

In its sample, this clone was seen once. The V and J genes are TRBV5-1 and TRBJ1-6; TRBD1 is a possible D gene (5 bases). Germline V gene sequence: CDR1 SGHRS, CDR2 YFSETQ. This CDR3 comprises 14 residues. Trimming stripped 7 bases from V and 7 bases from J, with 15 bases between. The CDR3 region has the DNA TGCGCCAGCGGGGACGGGGGGTACAATTCACCCCTCCACTTT. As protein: CASGDGGYNSPLHF.

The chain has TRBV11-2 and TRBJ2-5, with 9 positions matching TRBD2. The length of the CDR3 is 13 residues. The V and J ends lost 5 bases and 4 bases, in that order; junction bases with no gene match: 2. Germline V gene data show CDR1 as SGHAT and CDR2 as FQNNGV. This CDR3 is CASSRGLAETQYF. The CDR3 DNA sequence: TGTGCCAGCAGCCGGGGACTAGCAGAGACCCAGTACTTC.

The CDR3 nucleotides read TGCGCCAGCAGCCCTGGATCCGGAGGATACACTGAAGCTTTCTTT. Its translation is CASSPGSGGYTEAFF. The V call is TRBV5-1, the J call TRBJ1-1; D not resolved. V gave up 4 bases and J gave up 3 bases, with 16 bases separating them. CDR1 and CDR2 (germline): SGHRS, YFSETQ. The CDR3 is made up of 15 amino acids.

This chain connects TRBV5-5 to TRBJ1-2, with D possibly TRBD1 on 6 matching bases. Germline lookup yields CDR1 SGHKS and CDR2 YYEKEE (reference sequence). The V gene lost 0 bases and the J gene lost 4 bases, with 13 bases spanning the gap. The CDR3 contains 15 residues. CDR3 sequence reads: CASSLEGGASYGYTF. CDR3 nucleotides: TGTGCCAGCAGCTTGGAAGGGGGGGCGAGCTATGGCTACACCTTC.

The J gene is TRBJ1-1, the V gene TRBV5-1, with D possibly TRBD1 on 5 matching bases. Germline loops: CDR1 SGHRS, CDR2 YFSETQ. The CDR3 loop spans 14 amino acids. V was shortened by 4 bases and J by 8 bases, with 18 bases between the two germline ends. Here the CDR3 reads CASSERDSSKEAFF. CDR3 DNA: TGCGCCAGCAGCGAACGGGACTCCTCTAAAGAAGCTTTCTTT.

CDR3 residues: CASSYAGDNEKLFF. The CDR3 bases are TGCGCCAGCAGCTACGCAGGGGATAATGAAAAACTGTTTTTT. The chain recombines TRBV5-1 with TRBJ1-4; D perhaps matches TRBD1 (6 bases). The germline gives CDR1 SGHRS, CDR2 YFSETQ. V was pared by 3 bases and J by 4 bases, with 10 bases between. This CDR3 contains 14 residues.

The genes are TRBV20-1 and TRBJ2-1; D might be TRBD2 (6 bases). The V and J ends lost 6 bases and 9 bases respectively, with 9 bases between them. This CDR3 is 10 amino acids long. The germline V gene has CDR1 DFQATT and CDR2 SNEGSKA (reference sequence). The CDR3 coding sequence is TGCAGTGCCAGGACTACTGAGCAGTTCTTC. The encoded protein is CSARTTEQFF.

The CDR3 is CASGSGGAGNTIYF. CDR3 sequence (DNA): TGTGCCAGCGGCTCGGGGGGTGCTGGAAACACCATATATTTT. The rearrangement uses TRBV28 and TRBJ1-3, with D possibly TRBD1 on 5 matching bases. Germline V gives CDR1 MDHEN, CDR2 SYDVKM. The germline V and J ends were trimmed by 8 bases and 2 bases, with 13 bases remaining between them. CDR3 length equals 14 residues. The complete variable domain, with remaining parts taken from reference TRBV28 and TRBJ1-3, reads DVKVTQSSRYLVKRTGEKVFLECVQDMDHENMFWYRQDPGLGLRLIYFSYDVKMKEKGDIPEGYSVSREKKERFSLILESASTNQTSMYLCASGSGGAGNTIYFGEGSWLTVV.

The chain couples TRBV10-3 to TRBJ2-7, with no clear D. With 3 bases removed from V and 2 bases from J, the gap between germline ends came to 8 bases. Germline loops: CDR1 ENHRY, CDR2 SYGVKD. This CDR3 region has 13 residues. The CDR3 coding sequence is TGTGCCATCAGTGACTGGGCCACCTACGAGCAGTACTTC. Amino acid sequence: CAISDWATYEQYF.

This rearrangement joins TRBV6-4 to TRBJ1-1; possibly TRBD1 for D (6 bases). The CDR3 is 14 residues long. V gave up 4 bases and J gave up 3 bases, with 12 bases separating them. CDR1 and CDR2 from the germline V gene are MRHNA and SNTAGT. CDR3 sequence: CASSGNRVDTEAFF. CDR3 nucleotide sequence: TGTGCCAGCAGTGGTAACAGGGTTGACACTGAAGCTTTCTTT.

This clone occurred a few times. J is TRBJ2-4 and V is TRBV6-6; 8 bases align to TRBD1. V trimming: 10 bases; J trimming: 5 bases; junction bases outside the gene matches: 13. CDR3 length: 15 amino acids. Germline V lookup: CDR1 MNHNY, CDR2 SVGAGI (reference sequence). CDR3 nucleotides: TGTGCCACAGGCAACCCGGGACAGGAGGAAAACATTCAGTACTTC. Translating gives CATGNPGQEENIQYF.

In DNA, the CDR3 is TGTGCCAGCAGTTACTGGGGGGGCCGGTTGGAGACCCAGTACTTC. Translation: CASSYWGGRLETQYF. The chain combines TRBV6-2 or TRBV6-3 with TRBJ2-5; D possibly corresponds to TRBD2 (7 bases). Germline V gene lookup returns CDR1 MNHEY and CDR2 SVGEGT. V lost 1 base to trimming and J lost 5 bases, with 14 bases between them. This CDR3 is 15 amino acids long.

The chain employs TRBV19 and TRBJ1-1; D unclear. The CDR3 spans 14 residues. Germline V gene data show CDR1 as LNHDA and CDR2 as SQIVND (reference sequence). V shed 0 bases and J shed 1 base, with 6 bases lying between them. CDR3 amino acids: CASSIENGNTEAFF. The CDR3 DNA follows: TGTGCCAGTAGTATAGAGAACGGGAACACTGAAGCTTTCTTT.

The CDR3 loop is CASRMSSGNTIYF. CDR3 coding DNA: TGTGCCAGCAGGATGAGCTCTGGAAACACCATATATTTT. The chain recombines TRBV7-8 with TRBJ1-3; no clear D. V was clipped by 6 bases and J by 0 bases, with 6 bases between them. Germline V lookup: CDR1 SGHVS, CDR2 FQNEAQ. The CDR3 is 13 amino acids.

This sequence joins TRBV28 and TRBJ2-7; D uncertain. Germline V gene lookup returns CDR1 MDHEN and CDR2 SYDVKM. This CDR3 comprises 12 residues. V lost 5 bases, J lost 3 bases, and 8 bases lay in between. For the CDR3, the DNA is TGTGCCAGCAGTATTTACAGCTACGAGCAGTACTTC. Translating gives CASSIYSYEQYF.

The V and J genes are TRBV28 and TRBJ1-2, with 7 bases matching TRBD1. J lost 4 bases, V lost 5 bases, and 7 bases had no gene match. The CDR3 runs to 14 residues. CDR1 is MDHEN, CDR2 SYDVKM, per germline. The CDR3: CASSPGQARYGYTF. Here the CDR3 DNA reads TGTGCCAGCAGTCCAGGACAGGCTCGCTATGGCTACACCTTC.

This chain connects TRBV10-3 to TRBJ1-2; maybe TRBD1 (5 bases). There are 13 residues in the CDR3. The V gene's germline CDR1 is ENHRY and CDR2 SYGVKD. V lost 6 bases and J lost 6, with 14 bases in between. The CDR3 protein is CAIRTANEDGYTF. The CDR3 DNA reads TGTGCCATCAGGACAGCTAATGAGGATGGCTACACCTTC.

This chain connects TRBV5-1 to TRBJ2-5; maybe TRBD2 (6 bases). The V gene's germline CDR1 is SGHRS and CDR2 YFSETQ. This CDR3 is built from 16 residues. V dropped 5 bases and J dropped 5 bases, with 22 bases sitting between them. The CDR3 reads CASRLPAWRVGETQYF. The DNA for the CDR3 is TGCGCCAGCAGACTTCCCGCTTGGAGGGTCGGGGAGACCCAGTACTTC.

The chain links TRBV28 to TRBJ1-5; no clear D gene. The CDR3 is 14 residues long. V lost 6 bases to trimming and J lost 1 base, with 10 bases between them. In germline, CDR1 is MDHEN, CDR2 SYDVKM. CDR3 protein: CASRRPGSNQPQHF. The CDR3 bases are TGTGCCAGCAGAAGGCCAGGAAGCAATCAGCCCCAGCATTTT.

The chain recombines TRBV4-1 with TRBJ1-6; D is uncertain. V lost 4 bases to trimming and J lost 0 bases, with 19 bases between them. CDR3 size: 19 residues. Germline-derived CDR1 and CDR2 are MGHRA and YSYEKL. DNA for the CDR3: TGCGCCAGCAGCCTCTCACTGAGACTCCTTAGCTCCTATAATTCACCCCTCCACTTT. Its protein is CASSLSLRLLSSYNSPLHF.

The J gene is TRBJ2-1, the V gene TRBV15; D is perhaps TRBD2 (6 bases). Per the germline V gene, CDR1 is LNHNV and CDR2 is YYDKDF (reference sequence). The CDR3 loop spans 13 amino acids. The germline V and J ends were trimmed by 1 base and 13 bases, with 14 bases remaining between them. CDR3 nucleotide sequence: TGTGCCACCAGCAGAGGACTAGGGGAGAGCCAGTTCTTC. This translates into CATSRGLGESQFF.